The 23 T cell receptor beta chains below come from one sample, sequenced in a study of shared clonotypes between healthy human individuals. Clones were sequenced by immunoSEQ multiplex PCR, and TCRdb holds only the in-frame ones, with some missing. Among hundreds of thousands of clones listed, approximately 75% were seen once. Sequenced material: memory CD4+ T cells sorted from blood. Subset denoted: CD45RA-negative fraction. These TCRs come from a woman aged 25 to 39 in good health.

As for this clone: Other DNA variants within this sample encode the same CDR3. The CDR3 DNA follows: TGTGCCAGCTCACCACGGAGGGCTGGGGCCAACGTCCTGACTTTC. Amino acid sequence: CASSPRRAGANVLTF. The chain joins TRBV18 to TRBJ2-6; D possibly corresponds to TRBD2 (6 bases). Germline lookup yields CDR1 KGHSH and CDR2 LQKENI. The CDR3 sequence is 15 residues long. V lost 1 base to trimming and J lost 2 bases, with 6 bases between them.

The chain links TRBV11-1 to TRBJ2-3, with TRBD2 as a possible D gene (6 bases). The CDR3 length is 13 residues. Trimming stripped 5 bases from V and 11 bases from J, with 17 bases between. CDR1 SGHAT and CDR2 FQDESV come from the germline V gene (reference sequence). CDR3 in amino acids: CASSPPAGLGQYF. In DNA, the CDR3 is TGTGCCAGCAGCCCTCCCGCGGGGTTAGGGCAGTATTTT.

The CDR3 region is CASSFNTNYEQYF. CDR3 nucleotide sequence: TGTGCCAGCAGCTTCAATACAAACTACGAGCAGTACTTC. The rearrangement joins TRBV7-6 to TRBJ2-7; no reliable D call. CDR3 length: 13 amino acids. V lost 3 bases, J lost 3 bases, and 9 bases lay in between. The germline V gene encodes CDR1 SGHVS and CDR2 FNYEAQ. The variable domain in full, with the rest retrieved from reference TRBV7-6 and TRBJ2-7, is GAGVSQSPRYKVTKRGQDVALRCDPISGHVSLYWYRQALGQGPEFLTYFNYEAQQDKSGLPNDRFSAERPEGSISTLTIQRTEQRDSAMYRCASSFNTNYEQYFGPGTRLTVT.

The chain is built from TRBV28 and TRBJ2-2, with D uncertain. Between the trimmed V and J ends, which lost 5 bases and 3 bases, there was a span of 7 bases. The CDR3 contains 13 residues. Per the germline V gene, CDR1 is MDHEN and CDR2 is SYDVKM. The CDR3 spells CASSPSYTGELFF. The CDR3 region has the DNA TGTGCCAGCAGTCCCTCATACACCGGGGAGCTGTTTTTT. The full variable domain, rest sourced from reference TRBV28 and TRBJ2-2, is DVKVTQSSRYLVKRTGEKVFLECVQDMDHENMFWYRQDPGLGLRLIYFSYDVKMKEKGDIPEGYSVSREKKERFSLILESASTNQTSMYLCASSPSYTGELFFGEGSRLTVL.

The CDR3 spells CASSRPGQGITEAFF. The CDR3 bases are TGTGCCAGCAGCCGCCCGGGACAGGGGATCACTGAAGCTTTCTTT. The chain couples TRBV5-4 to TRBJ1-1, with TRBD1 identical over 10 bases. Germline CDR1 is SGHNT and CDR2 is YYREEE (reference sequence). The length of the CDR3 is 15 residues. V dropped 4 bases and J dropped 4; count of bases not matched to a gene: 7.

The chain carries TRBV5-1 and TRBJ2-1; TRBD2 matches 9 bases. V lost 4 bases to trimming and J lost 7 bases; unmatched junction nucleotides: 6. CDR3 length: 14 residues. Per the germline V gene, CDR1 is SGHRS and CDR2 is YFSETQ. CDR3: CASSILTSGNEQFF. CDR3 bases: TGCGCCAGCAGCATTCTAACTAGCGGGAATGAGCAGTTCTTC.

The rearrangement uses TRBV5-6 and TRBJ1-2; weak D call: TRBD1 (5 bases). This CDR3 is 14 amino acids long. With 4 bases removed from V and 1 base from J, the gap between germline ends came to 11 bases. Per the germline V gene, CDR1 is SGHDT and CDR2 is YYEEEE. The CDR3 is CASSHKTVNYGYTF. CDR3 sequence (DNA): TGTGCCAGCAGCCACAAGACAGTTAACTATGGCTACACCTTC.

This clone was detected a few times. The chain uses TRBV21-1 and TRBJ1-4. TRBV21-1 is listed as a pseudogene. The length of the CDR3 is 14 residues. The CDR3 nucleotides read TGTGCCAGCAGCAAAGGGCCCGAAGGAGAAAAACTGTTTTTT. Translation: CASSKGPEGEKLFF.

The DNA for the CDR3 is TGTGCCAGCAGCAAACCGGGACAGGGTCTCTCTGGGGCCAACGTCCTGACTTTC. The encoded protein is CASSKPGQGLSGANVLTF. This rearrangement joins TRBV5-4 to TRBJ2-6, with 9 nucleotides matching TRBD1. Germline V CDR1 and CDR2: SGHNT, YYREEE (reference sequence). The CDR3 runs 18 residues. Germline trimming cut 4 bases from V and 0 bases from J; bases unmatched to any gene: 8.

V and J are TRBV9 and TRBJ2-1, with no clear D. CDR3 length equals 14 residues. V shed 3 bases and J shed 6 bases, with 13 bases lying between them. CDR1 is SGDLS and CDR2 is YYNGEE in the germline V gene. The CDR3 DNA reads TGTGCCAGCAGCGCCCGTGAACGAGGCAATGAGCAGTTCTTC. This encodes CASSARERGNEQFF.

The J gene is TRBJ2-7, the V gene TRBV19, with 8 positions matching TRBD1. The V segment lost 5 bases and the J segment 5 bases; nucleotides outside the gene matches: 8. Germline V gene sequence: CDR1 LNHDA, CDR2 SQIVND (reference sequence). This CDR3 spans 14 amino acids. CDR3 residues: CASSSGTGVNEQYF. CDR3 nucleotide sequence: TGTGCCAGTAGTTCGGGGACAGGCGTCAACGAGCAGTACTTC.

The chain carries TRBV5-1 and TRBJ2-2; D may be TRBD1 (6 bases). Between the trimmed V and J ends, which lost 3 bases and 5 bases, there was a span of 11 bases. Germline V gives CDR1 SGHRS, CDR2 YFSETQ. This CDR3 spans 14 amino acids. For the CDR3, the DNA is TGCGCCAGCAGCTCGGGACACGGGACCGGGGAGCTGTTTTTT. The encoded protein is CASSSGHGTGELFF.

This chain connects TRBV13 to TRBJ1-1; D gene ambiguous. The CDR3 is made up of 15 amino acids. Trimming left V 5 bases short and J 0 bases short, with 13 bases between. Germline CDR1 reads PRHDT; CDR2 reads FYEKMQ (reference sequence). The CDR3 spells CASSLLGYMNTEAFF. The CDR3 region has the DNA TGTGCCAGCAGCCTGCTAGGGTACATGAACACTGAAGCTTTCTTT.

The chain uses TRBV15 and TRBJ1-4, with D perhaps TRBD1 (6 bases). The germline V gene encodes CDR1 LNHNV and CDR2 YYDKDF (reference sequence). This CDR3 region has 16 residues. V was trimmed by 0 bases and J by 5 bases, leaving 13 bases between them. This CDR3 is CATSREFSGANEKLFF. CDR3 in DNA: TGTGCCACCAGCAGAGAGTTCTCAGGGGCGAATGAAAAACTGTTTTTT.

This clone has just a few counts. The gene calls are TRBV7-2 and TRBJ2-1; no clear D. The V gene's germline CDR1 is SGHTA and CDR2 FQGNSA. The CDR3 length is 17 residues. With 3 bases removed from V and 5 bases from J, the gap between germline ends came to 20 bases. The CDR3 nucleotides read TGTGCCAGCAGCTTCGGTTTTGGGGTAGGGCTGAACAATGAGCAGTTCTTC. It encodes CASSFGFGVGLNNEQFF.

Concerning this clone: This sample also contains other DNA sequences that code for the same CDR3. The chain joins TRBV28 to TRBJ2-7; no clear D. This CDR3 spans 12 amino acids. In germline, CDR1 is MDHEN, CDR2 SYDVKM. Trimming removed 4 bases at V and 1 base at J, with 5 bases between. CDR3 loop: CASSSASYEQYF. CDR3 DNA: TGTGCCAGCAGTTCCGCTTCCTACGAGCAGTACTTC.

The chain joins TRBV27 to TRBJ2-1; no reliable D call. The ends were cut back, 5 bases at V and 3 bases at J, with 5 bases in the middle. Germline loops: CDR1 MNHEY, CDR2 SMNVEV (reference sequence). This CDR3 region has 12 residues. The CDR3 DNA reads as TGTGCCAGCAGTACGAGCTACAATGAGCAGTTCTTC. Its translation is CASSTSYNEQFF.

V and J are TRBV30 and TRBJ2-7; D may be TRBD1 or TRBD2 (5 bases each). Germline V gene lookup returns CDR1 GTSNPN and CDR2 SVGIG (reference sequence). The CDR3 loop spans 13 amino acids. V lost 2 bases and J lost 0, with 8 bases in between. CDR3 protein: CAWSWGSSYEQYF. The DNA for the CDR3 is TGTGCCTGGAGTTGGGGGAGCTCCTACGAGCAGTACTTC. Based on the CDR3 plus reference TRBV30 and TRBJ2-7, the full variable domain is SQTIHQWPATLVQPVGSPLSLECTVEGTSNPNLYWYRQAAGRGLQLLFYSVGIGQISSEVPQNLSASRPQDRQFILSSKKLLLSDSGFYLCAWSWGSSYEQYFGPGTRLTVT.

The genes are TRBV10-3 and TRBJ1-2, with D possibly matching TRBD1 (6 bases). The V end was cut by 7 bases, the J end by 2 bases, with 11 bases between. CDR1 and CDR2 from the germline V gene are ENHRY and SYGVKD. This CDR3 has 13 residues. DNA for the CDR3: TGTGCCATCACTCGACAGGAGAACTATGGCTACACCTTC. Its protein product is CAITRQENYGYTF.

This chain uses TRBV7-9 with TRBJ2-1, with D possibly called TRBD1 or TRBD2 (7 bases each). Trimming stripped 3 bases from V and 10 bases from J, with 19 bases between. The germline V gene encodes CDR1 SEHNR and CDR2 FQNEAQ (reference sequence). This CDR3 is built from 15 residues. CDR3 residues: CASSFGGTVATEQFF. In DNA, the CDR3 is TGTGCCAGCAGCTTCGGGGGGACAGTAGCGACGGAGCAGTTCTTC.

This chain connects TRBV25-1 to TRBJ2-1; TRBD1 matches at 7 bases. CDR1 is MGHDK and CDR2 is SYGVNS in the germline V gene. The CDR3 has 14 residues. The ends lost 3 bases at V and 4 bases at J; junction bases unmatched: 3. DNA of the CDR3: TGTGCCAGCAGTGACGGGACAGCTTACAATGAGCAGTTCTTC. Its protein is CASSDGTAYNEQFF.

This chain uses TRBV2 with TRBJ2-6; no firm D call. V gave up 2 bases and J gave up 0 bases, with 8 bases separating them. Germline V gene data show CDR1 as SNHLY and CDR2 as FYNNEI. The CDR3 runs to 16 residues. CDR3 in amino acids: CASSETRNSGANVLTF. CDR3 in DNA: TGTGCCAGCAGTGAAACGAGGAACTCTGGGGCCAACGTCCTGACTTTC.

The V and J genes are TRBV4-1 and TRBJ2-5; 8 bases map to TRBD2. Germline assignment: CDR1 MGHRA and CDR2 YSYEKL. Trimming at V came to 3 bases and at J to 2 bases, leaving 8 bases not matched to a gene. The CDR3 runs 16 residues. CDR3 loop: CASSHPRGGPQETQYF. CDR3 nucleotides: TGCGCCAGCAGCCACCCCCGGGGGGGCCCACAAGAGACCCAGTACTTC.